Reported below is one T cell receptor (beta chain). V lost 10 bases, J lost 2 bases, and 6 bases stayed unmatched. CDR3 length: 12 residues. Germline lookup yields CDR1 SGHTS and CDR2 YDEGEE. These data originate in a study of T cell changes during pregnancy in multiple sclerosis. TCRdb's copy holds only in-frame clones and misses some; the assay was immunoSEQ multiplex PCR. Of roughly 110,000 clones in the sample, about 89% were seen once. This chain joins TRBV5-8 and TRBJ2-7, with 7 positions matching TRBD1. Sequences were derived from peripheral blood, sampled before pregnancy. This TCR derives from a female donor with multiple sclerosis, enrolled in a pregnancy study. The CDR3 is CAGRDSPYEQYF. In DNA, the CDR3 is TGTGCCGGACGGGACAGTCCCTACGAGCAGTACTTC.